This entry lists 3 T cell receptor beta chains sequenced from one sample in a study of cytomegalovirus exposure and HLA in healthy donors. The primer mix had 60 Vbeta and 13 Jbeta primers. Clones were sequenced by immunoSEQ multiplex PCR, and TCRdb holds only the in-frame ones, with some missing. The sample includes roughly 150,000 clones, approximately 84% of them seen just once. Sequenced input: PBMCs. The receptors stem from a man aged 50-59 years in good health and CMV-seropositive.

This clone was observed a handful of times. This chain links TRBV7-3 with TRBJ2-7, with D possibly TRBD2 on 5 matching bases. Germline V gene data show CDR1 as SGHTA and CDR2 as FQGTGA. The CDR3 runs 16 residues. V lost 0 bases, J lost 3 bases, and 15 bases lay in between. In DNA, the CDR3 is TGTGCCAGCAGCTTAACGCGGACTCATTGGGGCTACGAGCAGTACTTC. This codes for CASSLTRTHWGYEQYF.

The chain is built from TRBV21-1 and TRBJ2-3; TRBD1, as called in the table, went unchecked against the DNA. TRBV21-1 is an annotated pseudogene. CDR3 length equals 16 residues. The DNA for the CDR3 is TGTGCCAGCAGCACTCCAGGGGCCCTCTACACAGATACGCAGTATTTT. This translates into CASSTPGALYTDTQYF.

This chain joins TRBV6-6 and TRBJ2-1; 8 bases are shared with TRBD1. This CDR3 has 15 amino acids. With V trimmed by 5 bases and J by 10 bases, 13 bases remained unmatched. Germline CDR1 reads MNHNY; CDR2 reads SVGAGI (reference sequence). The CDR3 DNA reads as TGTGCCAGCAGTCCTCCCGGGACAGGCGCAGAAGAGCAGTTCTTC. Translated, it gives CASSPPGTGAEEQFF.